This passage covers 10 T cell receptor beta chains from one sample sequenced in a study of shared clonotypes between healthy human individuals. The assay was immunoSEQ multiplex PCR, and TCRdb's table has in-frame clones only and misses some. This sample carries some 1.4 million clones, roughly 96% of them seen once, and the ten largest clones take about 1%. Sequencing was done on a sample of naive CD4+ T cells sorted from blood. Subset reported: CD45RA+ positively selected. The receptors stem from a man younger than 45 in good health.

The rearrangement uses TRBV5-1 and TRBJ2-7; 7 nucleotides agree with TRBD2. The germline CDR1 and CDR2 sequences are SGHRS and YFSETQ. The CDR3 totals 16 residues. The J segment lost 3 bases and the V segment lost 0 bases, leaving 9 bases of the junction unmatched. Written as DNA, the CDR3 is TGCGCCAGCAGCTTGGCCGAGGGCGGGAGTGGCTACGAGCAGTACTTC. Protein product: CASSLAEGGSGYEQYF.

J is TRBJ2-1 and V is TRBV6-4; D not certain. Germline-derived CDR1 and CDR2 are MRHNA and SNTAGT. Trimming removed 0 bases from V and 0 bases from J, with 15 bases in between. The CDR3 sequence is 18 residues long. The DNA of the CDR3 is TGTGCCAGCAGTGACTCACGAGGTTGCGGATCCTCCTACAATGAGCAGTTCTTC. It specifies CASSDSRGCGSSYNEQFF.

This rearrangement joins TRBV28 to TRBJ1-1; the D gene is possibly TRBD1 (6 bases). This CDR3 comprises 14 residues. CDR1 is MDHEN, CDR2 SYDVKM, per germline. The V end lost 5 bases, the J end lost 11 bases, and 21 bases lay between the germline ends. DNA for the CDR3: TGTGCCAGCAGTCCGAGTTACAGGGCCCCCGGGGCTTTCTTT. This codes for CASSPSYRAPGAFF.

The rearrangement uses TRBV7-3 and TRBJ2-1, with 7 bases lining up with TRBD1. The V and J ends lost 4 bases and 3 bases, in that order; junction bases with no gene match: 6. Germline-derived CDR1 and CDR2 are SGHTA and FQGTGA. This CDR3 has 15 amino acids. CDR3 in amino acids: CASSSTGTVYNEQFF. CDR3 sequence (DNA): TGTGCCAGCAGCTCGACCGGGACAGTCTACAATGAGCAGTTCTTC.

CDR3 protein: CASSLVGTGAINEQFF. In nucleotides, the CDR3 is TGTGCCAGCAGCTTAGTCGGAACAGGTGCTATCAATGAGCAGTTCTTC. This rearrangement joins TRBV11-3 to TRBJ2-1, with TRBD1 as a possible D gene (5 bases). This CDR3 has 16 amino acids. The V gene lost 1 base and the J gene lost 6 bases, with 16 bases spanning the gap. Germline CDR1 and CDR2: SGHNT and YENEEA.

The CDR3 nucleotides are TGTGCCAGCAGTTACTCGAAGGCAGATACGCAGTATTTT. Residues: CASSYSKADTQYF. The chain joins TRBV6-5 to TRBJ2-3; D is uncertain. Trimming stripped 0 bases from V and 4 bases from J, with 5 bases between. The CDR3 contains 13 residues. Germline lookup yields CDR1 MNHEY and CDR2 SVGAGI.

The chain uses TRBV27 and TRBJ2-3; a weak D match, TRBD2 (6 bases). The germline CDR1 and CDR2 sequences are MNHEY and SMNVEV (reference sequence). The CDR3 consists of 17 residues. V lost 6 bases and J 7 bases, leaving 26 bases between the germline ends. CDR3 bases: TGTGCCAGCAGCACCAGAGCCGAGACTAGAGGATCGCATACGCAGTATTTT. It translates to CASSTRAETRGSHTQYF.

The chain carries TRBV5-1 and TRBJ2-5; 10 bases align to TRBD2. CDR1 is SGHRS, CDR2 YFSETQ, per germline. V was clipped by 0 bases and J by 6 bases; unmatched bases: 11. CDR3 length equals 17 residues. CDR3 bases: TGCGCCAGCAGCTTGGTGGGTAGCGGGAGGAGTGGAAAGACCCAGTACTTC. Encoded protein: CASSLVGSGRSGKTQYF.

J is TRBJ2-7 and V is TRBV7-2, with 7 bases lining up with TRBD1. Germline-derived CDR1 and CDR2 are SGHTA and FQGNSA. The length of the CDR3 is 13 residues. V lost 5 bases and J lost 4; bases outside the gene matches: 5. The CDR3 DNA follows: TGTGCCAGCAGCCGGGACAGAGAATACGAGCAGTACTTC. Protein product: CASSRDREYEQYF.

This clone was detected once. CDR3 residues: CASSEMRDWSYEQYF. The CDR3 region has the DNA TGTGCCAGTAGTGAAATGCGGGACTGGTCCTACGAGCAGTACTTC. The gene calls are TRBV19 and TRBJ2-7; weak D call: TRBD2 (6 bases). This CDR3 spans 15 amino acids. From germline, CDR1 is LNHDA and CDR2 SQIVND (reference sequence). The V gene lost 5 bases and the J gene lost 1 base, with 15 bases spanning the gap.